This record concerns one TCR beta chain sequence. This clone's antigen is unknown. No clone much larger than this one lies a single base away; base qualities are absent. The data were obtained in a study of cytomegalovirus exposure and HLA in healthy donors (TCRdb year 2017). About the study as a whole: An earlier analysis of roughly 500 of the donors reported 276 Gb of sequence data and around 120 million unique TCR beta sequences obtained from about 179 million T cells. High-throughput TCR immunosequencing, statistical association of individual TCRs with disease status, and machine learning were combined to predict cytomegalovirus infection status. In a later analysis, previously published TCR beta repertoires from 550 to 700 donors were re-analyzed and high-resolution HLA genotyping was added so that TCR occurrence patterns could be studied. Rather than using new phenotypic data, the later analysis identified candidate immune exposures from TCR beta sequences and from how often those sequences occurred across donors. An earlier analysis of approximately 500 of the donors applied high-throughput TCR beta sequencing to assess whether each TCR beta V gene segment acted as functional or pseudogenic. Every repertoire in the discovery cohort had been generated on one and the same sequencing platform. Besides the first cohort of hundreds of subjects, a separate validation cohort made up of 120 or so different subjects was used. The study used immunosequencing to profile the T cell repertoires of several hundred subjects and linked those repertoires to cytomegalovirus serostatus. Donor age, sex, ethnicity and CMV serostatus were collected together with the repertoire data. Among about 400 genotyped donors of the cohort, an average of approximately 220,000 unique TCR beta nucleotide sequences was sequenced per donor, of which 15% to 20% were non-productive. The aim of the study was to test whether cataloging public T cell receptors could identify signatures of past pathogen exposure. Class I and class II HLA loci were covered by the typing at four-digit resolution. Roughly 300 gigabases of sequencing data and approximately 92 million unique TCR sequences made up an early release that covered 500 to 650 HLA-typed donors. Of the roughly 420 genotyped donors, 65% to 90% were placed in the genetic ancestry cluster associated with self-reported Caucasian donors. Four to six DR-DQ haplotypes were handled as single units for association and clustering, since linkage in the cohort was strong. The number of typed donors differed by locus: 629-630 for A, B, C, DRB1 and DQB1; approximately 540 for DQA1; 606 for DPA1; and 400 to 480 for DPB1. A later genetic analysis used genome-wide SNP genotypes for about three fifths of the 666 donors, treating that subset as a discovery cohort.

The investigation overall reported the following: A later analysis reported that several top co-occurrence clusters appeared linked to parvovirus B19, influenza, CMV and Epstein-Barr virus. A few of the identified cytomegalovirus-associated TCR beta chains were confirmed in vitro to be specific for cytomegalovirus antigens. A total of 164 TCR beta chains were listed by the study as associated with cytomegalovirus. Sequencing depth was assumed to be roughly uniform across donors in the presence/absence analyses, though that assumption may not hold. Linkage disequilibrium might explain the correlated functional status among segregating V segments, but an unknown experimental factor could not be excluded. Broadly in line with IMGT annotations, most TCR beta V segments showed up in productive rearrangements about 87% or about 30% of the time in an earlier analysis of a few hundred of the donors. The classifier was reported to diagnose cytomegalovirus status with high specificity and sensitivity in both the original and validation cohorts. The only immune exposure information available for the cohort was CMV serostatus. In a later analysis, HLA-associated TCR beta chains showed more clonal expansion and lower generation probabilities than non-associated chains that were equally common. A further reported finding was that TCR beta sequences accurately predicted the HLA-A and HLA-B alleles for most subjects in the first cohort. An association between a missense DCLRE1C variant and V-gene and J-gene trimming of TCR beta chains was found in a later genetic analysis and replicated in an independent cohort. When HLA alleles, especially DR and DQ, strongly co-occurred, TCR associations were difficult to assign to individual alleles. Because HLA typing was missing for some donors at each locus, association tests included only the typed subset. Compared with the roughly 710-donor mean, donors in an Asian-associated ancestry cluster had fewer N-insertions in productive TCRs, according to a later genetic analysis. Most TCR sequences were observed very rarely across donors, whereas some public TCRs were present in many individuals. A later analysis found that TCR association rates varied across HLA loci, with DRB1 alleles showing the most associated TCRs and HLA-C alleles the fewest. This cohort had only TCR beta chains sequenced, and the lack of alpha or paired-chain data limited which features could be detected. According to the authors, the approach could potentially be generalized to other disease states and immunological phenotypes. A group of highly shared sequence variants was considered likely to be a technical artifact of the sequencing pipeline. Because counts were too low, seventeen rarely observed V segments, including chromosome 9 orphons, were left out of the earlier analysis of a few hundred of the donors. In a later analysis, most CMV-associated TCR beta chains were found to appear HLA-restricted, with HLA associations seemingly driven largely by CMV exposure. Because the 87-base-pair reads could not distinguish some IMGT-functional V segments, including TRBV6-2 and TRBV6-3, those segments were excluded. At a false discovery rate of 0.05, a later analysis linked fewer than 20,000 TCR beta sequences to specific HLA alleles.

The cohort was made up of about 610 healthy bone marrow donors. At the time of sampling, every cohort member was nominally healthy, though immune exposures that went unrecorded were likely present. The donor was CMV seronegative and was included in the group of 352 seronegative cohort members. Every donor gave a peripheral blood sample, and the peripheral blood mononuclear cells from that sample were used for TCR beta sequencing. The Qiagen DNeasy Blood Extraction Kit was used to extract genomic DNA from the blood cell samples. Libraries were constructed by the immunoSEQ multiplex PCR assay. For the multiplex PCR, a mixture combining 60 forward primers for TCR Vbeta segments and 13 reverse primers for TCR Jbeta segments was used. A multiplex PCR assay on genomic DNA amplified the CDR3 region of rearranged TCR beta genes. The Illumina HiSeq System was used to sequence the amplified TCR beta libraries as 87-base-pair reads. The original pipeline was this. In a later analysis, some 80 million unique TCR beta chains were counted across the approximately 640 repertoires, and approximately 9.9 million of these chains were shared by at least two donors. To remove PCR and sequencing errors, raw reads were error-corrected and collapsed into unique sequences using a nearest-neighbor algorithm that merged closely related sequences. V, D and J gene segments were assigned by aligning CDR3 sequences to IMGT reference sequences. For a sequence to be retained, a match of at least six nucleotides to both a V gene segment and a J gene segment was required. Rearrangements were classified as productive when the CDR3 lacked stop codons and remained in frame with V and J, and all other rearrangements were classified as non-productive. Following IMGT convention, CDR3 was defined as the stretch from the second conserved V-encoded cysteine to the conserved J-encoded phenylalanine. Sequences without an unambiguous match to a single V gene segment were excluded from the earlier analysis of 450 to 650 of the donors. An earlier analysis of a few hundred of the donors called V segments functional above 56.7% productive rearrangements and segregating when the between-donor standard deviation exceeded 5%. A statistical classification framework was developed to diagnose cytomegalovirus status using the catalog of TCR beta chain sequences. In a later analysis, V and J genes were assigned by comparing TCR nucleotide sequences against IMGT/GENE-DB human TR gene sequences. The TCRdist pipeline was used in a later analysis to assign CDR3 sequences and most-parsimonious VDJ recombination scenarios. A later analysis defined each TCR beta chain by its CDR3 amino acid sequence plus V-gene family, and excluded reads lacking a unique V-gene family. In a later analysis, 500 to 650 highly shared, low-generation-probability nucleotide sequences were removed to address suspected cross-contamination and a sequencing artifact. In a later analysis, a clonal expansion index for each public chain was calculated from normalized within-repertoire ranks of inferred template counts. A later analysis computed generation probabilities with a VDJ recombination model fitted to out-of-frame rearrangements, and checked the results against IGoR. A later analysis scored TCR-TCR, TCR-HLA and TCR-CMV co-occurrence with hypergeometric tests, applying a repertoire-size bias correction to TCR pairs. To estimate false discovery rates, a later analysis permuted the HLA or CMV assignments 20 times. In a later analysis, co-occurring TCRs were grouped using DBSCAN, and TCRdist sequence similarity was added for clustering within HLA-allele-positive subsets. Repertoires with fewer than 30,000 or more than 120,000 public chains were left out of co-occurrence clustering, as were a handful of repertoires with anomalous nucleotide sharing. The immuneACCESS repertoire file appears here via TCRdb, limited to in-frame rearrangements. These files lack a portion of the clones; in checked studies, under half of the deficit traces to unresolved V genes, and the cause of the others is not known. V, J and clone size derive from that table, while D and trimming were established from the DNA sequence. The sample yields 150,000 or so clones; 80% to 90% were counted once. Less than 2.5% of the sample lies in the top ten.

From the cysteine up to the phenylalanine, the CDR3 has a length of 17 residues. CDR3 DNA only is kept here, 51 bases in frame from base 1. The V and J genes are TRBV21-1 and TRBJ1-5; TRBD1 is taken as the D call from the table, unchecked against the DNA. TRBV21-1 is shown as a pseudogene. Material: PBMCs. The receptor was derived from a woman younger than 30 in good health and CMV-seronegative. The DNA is TGTGCCAGCAGAAAGACAGGGAGGTTTACTGGGAATCAGCCCCAGCATTTT. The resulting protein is CASRKTGRFTGNQPQHF.